Each of the 2 T cell receptor beta chains below was sequenced from the same sample in a study of T cell responses to AZD1222 COVID-19 vaccine. The data were produced by immunoSEQ multiplex PCR, yet TCRdb's version contains in-frame clones alone and is incomplete. The table has roughly 140,000 clones, roughly nine tenths seen once; the top ten hold roughly 1.9%. The specimen was peripheral blood, collected on day 0 of AZD1222 vaccination. Receptors were obtained from an adult in good health.

The gene calls are TRBV30 and TRBJ2-1, with D tentatively TRBD2 (6 bases). V shed 0 bases and J shed 8 bases, with 17 bases lying between them. CDR3 size: 15 residues. Germline lookup yields CDR1 GTSNPN and CDR2 SVGIG (reference sequence). The CDR3 spells CAWSVRRAARDEQFF. CDR3 coding DNA: TGTGCCTGGAGTGTTCGGAGGGCAGCCAGGGATGAGCAGTTCTTC.

The chain employs TRBV5-1 and TRBJ1-2; no firm D call. V dropped 0 bases and J dropped 0 bases, with 15 bases sitting between them. This CDR3 contains 17 residues. Germline CDR1 and CDR2: SGHRS and YFSETQ. CDR3 region: CASSLEGDILANYGYTF. In nucleotides, the CDR3 is TGCGCCAGCAGCTTGGAAGGAGATATCCTAGCTAACTATGGCTACACCTTC.